Below, 3 T cell receptor beta chains from the same sample are listed, as sequenced in a study of vaccination and CD4 T cells after COVID-19. Their target antigens are unknown. The Oncomine TCR Beta short-read assay sequenced DNA from cultured CD4+ T cells. From the PCR reads, TCRdb called clonotypes with MiXCR, one entry per CDR3 protein. Of about 18,000 distinct CDR3 sequences listed, around 44% are singletons. Treatment meaning: approximately 9-day PBMC culture with coronavirus spike peptide pools or control peptides (ViraFEST assay). The sample here was CD4+ T cells from blood, cultured in vitro, taken after SARS-CoV-2 vaccination. The receptors stem from a human donor who had recovered from COVID-19.

This clonotype was counted only a few times. The V call is TRBV7-2, the J call TRBJ2-5; D may match TRBD1 or TRBD2 (5 bases each). This CDR3 region has 13 residues. The V end was cut by 1 base, the J end by 2 bases, with 5 bases between. Germline loops: CDR1 SGHTA, CDR2 FQGNSA. The chain's CDR3 is CASSLGGQETQYF. CDR3 sequence (DNA): TGTGCCAGCAGCTTAGGGGGGCAAGAGACCCAGTACTTC.

The chain employs TRBV24-1 and TRBJ1-1; D gene uncertain. The V end was cut by 5 bases, the J end by 4 bases, with 10 bases between. Germline values: CDR1 KGHDR, CDR2 SFDVKD. The CDR3 runs 13 residues. This CDR3 is CATSAASGTEAFF. Here the CDR3 DNA reads TGTGCCACCAGTGCCGCTTCGGGCACTGAAGCTTTCTTT.

The genes are TRBV7-2 and TRBJ1-2; TRBD1 aligns across 11 bases. This CDR3 comprises 16 residues. J gave up 5 bases and V 1 base, and 6 bases lay outside the gene matches. Germline CDR1 SGHTA, CDR2 FQGNSA. This CDR3 is CASSLDRTGGRYGYTF. The CDR3 DNA is TGTGCCAGCAGCTTAGACAGGACAGGGGGCCGATATGGCTACACCTTC.